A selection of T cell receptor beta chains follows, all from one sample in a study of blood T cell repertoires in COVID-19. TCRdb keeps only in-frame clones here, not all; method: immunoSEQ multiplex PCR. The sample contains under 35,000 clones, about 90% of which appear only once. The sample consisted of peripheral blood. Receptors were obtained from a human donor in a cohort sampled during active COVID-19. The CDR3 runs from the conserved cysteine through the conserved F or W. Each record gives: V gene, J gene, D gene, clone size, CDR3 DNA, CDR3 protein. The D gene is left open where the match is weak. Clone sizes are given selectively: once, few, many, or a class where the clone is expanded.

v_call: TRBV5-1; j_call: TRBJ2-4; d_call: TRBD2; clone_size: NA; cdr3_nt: TGCGCCAGCAGCGTAGGACTAGCAGGCAACATTCAGTACTTC; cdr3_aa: CASSVGLAGNIQYF
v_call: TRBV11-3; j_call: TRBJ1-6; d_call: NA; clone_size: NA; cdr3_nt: TGTGCCAGCAGCTTCCTATCCAATTCACCCCTCCACTTT; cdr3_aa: CASSFLSNSPLHF
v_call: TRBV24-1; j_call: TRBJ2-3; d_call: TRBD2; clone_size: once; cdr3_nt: TGTGCCACCAGTGATTGGGGAGCGGGGGTGACAGATACGCAGTATTTT; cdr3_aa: CATSDWGAGVTDTQYF
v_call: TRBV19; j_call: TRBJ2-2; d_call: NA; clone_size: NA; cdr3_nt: TGTGCCAGTAGCCATACAGGGTACACCGGGGAGCTGTTTTTT; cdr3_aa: CASSHTGYTGELFF
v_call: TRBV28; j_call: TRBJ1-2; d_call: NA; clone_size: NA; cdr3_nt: TGTGCCAGCAGTCGTAATACAGGGACCAAACTTTATGGCTACACCTTC; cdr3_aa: CASSRNTGTKLYGYTF
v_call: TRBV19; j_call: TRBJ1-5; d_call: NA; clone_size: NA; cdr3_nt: TGTGCCAGTAGTATAGGAGGGACACCGGCTCTAAATCAGCCCCAGCATTTT; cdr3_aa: CASSIGGTPALNQPQHF
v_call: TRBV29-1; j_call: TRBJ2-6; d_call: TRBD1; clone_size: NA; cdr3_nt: TGCAGCGTTGATTTGGACAGGGGGCGAGGAGGGACTGGGGCCAACGTCCTGACTTTC; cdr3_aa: CSVDLDRGRGGTGANVLTF
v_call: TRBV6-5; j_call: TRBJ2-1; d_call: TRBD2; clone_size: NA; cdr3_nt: TGTGCCAGCAGGTTTAGCGGGAGAGTGGGGAATGAGCAGTTCTTC; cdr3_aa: CASRFSGRVGNEQFF
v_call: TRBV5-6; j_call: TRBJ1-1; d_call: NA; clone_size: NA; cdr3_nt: TGTGCCAGCAGCCCGGGACAAAGGAACACTGAAGCTTTCTTT; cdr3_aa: CASSPGQRNTEAFF
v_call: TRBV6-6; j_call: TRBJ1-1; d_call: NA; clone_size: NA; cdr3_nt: TGTGCCAGCAGTTTCACGGGGGAAGGGACCACTGAAGCTTTCTTT; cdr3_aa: CASSFTGEGTTEAFF
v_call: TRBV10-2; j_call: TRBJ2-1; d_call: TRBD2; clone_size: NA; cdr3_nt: TGCGCCAGCAGTGAGTCGAGGGGACTAGCGGGGCCAGAGCAGTTCTTC; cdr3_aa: CASSESRGLAGPEQFF
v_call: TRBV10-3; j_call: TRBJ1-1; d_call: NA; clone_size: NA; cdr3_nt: TGTGCCATCAGTCTGGGAGAGGGGAACACTGAAGCTTTCTTT; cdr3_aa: CAISLGEGNTEAFF
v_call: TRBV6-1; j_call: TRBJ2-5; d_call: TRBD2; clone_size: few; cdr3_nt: TGTGCCAGCAGTGAACTAGCGGGGGGGCAAGAGACCCAGTACTTC; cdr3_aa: CASSELAGGQETQYF
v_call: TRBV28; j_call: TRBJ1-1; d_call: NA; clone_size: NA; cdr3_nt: TGTGCCAGCAGTTTAAATACAGGGTGGGACACTGAAGCTTTCTTT; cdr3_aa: CASSLNTGWDTEAFF
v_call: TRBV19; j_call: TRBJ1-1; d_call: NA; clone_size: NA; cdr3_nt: TGTGCCAGTAGTCTCCAGGATTTCGGTGAAGCTTTCTTT; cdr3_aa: CASSLQDFGEAFF